The clone carrying this T cell receptor beta chain has a count of ten or more. Its cognate antigen is unknown. The data are from a study of T cells in Graves' hyperthyroidism and ophthalmopathy. Study outcomes and limitations: The authors' 13 V-J model separated ophthalmopathy from stable hyperthyroidism. Model predictions of ophthalmopathy came a median around 6.5 months before onset.

Uncontrolled infection, other autoimmune disease, pregnancy and lactation each barred patients from inclusion. The CDR3 runs 13 residues. Trimming took 1 base from V and 6 from J, leaving 13 bases between them. Per the germline V gene, CDR1 is DFQATT and CDR2 is SNEGSKA (reference sequence). RNA transcripts were the template for amplifying TCR beta CDR3 regions. With the HTBI primer set, the TCR CDR3 went through a first round of RT-PCR. MiXCR was run by TCRdb on the multiplex PCR reads, yielding one entry per CDR3 protein. The table has about 510,000 distinct CDR3 sequences, 12% to 15% seen once; the top ten hold roughly 13%.

This chain links TRBV20-1 with TRBJ2-7; tentative D call: TRBD1 (5 bases). Sequenced sample: blood. The sequence derives from a woman aged 40 to 49 with Graves' hyperthyroidism. As DNA, the CDR3 is TGCAGTGCTAGAGGACAGAGCCAAGGCGAGCAGTACTTC. Protein: CSARGQSQGEQYF.